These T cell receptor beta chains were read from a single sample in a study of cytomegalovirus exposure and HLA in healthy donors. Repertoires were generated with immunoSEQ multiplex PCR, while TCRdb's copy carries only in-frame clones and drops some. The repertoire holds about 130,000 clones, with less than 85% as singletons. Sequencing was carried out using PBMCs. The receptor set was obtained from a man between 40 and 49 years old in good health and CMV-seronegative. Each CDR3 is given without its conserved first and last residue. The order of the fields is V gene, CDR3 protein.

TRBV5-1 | ASSIAGTPGGETQY
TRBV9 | ASSGQGAGTEAF
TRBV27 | ASSPHEGREGYEQY
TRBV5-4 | ASSLDSTSYNSPLH
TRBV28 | ASSKRTGGTGELF
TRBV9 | ASSPMGGSLQETQY
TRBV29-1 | SVEVRGQNTEAF
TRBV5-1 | ASSLELGHAY
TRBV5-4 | ASSLPPGQGAQGETQY
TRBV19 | ASSIGGGDTEAF
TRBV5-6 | ASSMDRGRVTEAF
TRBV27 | ASSLRTEETQY
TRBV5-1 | ASSLAPTGSGTEAF
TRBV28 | ASSLGAGMGNTEAF
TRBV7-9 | ASSLRQASSEKLF
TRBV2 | ASSEGQSNEKLF